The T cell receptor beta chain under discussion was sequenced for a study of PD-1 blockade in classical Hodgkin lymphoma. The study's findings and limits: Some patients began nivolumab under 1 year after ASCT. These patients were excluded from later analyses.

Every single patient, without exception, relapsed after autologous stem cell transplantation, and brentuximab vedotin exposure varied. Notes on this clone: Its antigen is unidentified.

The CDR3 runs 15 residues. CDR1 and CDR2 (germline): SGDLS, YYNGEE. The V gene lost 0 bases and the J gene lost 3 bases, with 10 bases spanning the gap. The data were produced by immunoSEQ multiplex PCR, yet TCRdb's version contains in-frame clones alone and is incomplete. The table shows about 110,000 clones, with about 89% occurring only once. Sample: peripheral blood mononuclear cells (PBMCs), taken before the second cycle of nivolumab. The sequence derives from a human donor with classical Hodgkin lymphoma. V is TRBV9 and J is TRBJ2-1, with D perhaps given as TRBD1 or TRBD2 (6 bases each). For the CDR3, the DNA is TGTGCCAGCAGCGTAGGGGGGGCTAGCTACAATGAGCAGTTCTTC. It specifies CASSVGGASYNEQFF.